These 2 T cell receptor beta chains share one sample of origin, sequenced in a study of beta chain features in type 1 diabetes. Regarding the study as a whole: Moderately but significantly shorter TCRB CDR3s were found in Type 1 diabetes patients in all four CD4+ subsets.

Since all of the isolated RNA was reverse transcribed, expressed TCRB transcripts were what got sequenced. Assay: immunoSEQ multiplex PCR; the TCRdb copy retains only in-frame clones and omits some. The sample has approximately 600,000 clones, around 11% seen once. No antigen has been assigned to these receptors. Sequencing was done on a sample of naive CD4+ T cells from blood. The origin of the receptors is a man under 40 with type 1 diabetes.

This clone has only a few counts. The DNA of the CDR3 is TGCGCCAGCAGCCAAGCAGGAAGTACAGGGTACGAGACCCAGTACTTC. Its protein product is CASSQAGSTGYETQYF. The chain is built from TRBV4-3 and TRBJ2-5, with D possibly TRBD1 on 6 matching bases. Germline V lookup: CDR1 LGHNA, CDR2 YSLEER. Trimming removed 1 base from V and 5 bases from J, with 17 bases in between. The CDR3 spans 16 residues.

In its sample, this clone was seen a few times. This sequence joins TRBV2 and TRBJ2-6; D uncertain. The germline V and J ends were trimmed by 6 bases and 0 bases, with 15 bases remaining between them. CDR1 is SNHLY and CDR2 is FYNNEI in the germline V gene. The CDR3 covers 17 residues. The CDR3 region is CASRGYELFSGANVLTF. CDR3 nucleotide sequence: TGTGCCAGCAGGGGATACGAACTGTTCTCTGGGGCCAACGTCCTGACTTTC.